Below are 4 T cell receptor beta chains sequenced from a single sample in a study of regulatory T cells in long-lasting Graves disease. HTBI primers from iRepertoire and Arm-PCR of CDR3 regions yielded the TCR beta libraries. TCRdb processed the multiplex PCR reads anew with MiXCR; each CDR3 protein has one entry. The sample carries more than 650,000 distinct CDR3 sequences, 25% to 30% recorded once. This sample's time point: persistent/refractory GD, antithyroid drugs over 5 years with positive TRAb. With RNA extracted from PBMCs as input, the TCR library was made. Sequencing used peripheral blood mononuclear cells (PBMCs), obtained when the disease was refractory, from a patient treated with antithyroid drugs. The receptor source for this set is a female donor with Graves disease.

A few counts support this clonotype. The chain recombines TRBV7-2 with TRBJ1-5; D is unresolved. The CDR3 spans 15 residues. V was clipped by 0 bases and J by 7 bases, with 13 bases between them. The germline gives CDR1 SGHTA, CDR2 FQGNSA. The CDR3 loop is CASSLAGVLGQPQHF. Written as DNA, the CDR3 is TGTGCCAGCAGCTTAGCGGGTGTCCTAGGCCAGCCCCAGCATTTT. Together with reference TRBV7-2 and TRBJ1-5, the CDR3 gives the full variable domain: GAGVSQSPSNKVTEKGKDVELRCDPISGHTALYWYRQSLGQGLEFLIYFQGNSAPDKSGLPSDRFSAERTGGSVSTLTIQRTQQEDSAVYLCASSLAGVLGQPQHFGDGTRLSIL.

There are many counts of this clonotype. This rearrangement joins TRBV28 to TRBJ1-1; D gene ambiguous. The CDR3 is 12 amino acids. The ends were cut back, 6 bases at V and 10 bases at J, with 15 bases in the middle. Looked up from germline, CDR1 is MDHEN and CDR2 is SYDVKM. DNA of the CDR3: TGTGCCAGCAGCCAGGCTACGGGCCGAGCTTTCTTT. Amino acid sequence: CASSQATGRAFF.

This clonotype was found many times. The chain uses TRBV27 and TRBJ1-1; D is uncertain. The V gene lost 3 bases and the J gene lost 10 bases, with 18 bases spanning the gap. The CDR3 length is 14 residues. Germline V gives CDR1 MNHEY, CDR2 SMNVEV (reference sequence). For the CDR3, the DNA is TGTGCCAGCAGTTTTAGGAGAGGGAGTAGTGCAGCTTTCTTT. It is translated as CASSFRRGSSAAFF.

This clonotype was seen more than once but under ten times. The chain is built from TRBV7-6 and TRBJ2-7; TRBD2 agrees at 13 bases. The CDR3 length is 16 residues. V lost 4 bases and J lost 2; bases outside the gene matches: 5. Germline loops: CDR1 SGHVS, CDR2 FNYEAQ. DNA for the CDR3: TGTGCCAGCAGCTGGACTAGCGGGGGTGGAACCTACGAGCAGTACTTC. Translated: CASSWTSGGGTYEQYF.